The entry below gives a single T cell receptor beta chain sequence along with its context. The sample is drawn from a study of blood T cell repertoires in COVID-19. Repertoires were generated with immunoSEQ multiplex PCR, while TCRdb's copy carries only in-frame clones and drops some. The table shows under 250,000 clones, with about nine tenths occurring only once. In germline, CDR1 is SGHTA, CDR2 FQGNSA. This CDR3 has 15 residues. Trimming took 1 base from V and 1 from J, leaving 8 bases between them. The source is a man aged 50 to 60 with COVID-19, enrolled during active disease. Sequencing was performed on peripheral blood. The chain recombines TRBV7-2 with TRBJ1-3; D gene uncertain. CDR3 bases: TGTGCCAGCAGCTTAGGGGGAGGATCTGGAAACACCATATATTTT. Encoded protein: CASSLGGGSGNTIYF.